This note documents a single T cell receptor beta chain sequence. Its target is unknown. This sample is part of a study of T cell responses to AZD1222 COVID-19 vaccine. TCRdb keeps only in-frame clones here, not all; method: immunoSEQ multiplex PCR. The sample has roughly 100,000 clones; approximately 81% are singletons. Study conclusions and caveats: Donors in the cohort were predominantly white British and more often female, and clonal diversity was possibly underestimated. Among vaccine-associated CD4 TCRs, coverage spanned spike, with dominance at 160-218 and 743-854. Among spike-specific TCRs, nearly half reportedly target unmutated variant regions.

Specimen: peripheral blood, collected on day 0 of AZD1222 vaccination. The source of this sequence is an adult in good health.

The CDR3 spells CSGAWDTEAFF. CDR3 nucleotides: TGCTCCGGCGCGTGGGACACTGAAGCTTTCTTT. V gene TRBV20-1 combines with J gene TRBJ1-1; D unresolved. Germline loops: CDR1 DFQATT, CDR2 SNEGSKA (reference sequence). CDR3 length: 11 amino acids.